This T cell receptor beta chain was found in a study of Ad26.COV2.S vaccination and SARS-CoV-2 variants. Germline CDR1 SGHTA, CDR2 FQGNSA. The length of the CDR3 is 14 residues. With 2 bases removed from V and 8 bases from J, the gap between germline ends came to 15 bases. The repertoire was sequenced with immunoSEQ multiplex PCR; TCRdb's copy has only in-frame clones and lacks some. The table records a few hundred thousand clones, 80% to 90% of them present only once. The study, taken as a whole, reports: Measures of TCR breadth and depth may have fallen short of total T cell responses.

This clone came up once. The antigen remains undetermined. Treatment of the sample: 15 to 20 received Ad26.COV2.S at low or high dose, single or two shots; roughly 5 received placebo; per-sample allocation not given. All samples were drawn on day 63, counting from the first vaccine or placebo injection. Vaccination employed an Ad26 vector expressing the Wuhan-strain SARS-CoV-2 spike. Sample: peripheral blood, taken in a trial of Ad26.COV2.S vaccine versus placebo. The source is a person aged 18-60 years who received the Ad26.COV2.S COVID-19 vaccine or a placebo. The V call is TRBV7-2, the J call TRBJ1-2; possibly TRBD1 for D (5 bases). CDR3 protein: CASSLFGTALGYTF. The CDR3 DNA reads TGTGCCAGCAGCTTATTCGGGACTGCACTGGGCTACACCTTC.